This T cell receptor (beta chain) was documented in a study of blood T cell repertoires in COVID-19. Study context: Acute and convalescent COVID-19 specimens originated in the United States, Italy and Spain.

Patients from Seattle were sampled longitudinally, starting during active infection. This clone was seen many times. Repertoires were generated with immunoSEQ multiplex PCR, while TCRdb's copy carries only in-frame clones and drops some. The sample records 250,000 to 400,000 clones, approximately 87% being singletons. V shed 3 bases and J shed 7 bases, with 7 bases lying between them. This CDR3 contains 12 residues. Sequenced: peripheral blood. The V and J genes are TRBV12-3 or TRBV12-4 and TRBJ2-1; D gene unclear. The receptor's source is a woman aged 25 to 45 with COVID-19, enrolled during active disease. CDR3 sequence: CASSLFGNEQFF. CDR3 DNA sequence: TGTGCCAGCAGTTTGTTCGGGAATGAGCAGTTCTTC.